What follows is one T cell receptor beta chain and its context. What it binds is unknown. The entry originates in a study of cytomegalovirus exposure and HLA in healthy donors. Study conclusions and caveats: Common viral pathogens seemed to be connected with several of the most significant clusters, according to a later analysis. In presence/absence analyses, roughly uniform sequencing depth across donors was assumed. One variant, a missense change in DCLRE1C, was linked in a later analysis to TCR beta V- and J-gene trimming.

The PCR used 60 Vbeta and 13 Jbeta primers. Data came from immunoSEQ multiplex PCR; TCRdb stores just in-frame clones and leaves some out. The sample lists about 190,000 clones, over 70% seen once, with 1.6% in the top ten. The CDR3 sequence is 15 residues long. Germline loops: CDR1 MDHEN, CDR2 SYDVKM. The V end lost 2 bases, the J end lost 0 bases, and 10 bases lay between the germline ends. This clonotype was obtained from a woman between 18 and 29 years old in good health and CMV-seronegative. Sequenced input: PBMCs. This rearrangement joins TRBV28 to TRBJ1-2; no firm D call. CDR3 sequence reads: CASSLMAEANYGYTF. The CDR3, as DNA: TGTGCCAGCAGTTTAATGGCGGAAGCTAACTATGGCTACACCTTC.